This TCR beta chain originates from a study of blood T cell repertoires in COVID-19. Study background: Collection of acute and convalescent COVID-19 samples took place in the United States, Italy and Spain. In each case, the material was cDNA or gDNA derived from T cells, B-cell-depleted T cells, or PBMCs.

The table lists this clone with many counts. The CDR3 totals 13 residues. Germline V gene lookup returns CDR1 SGHRS and CDR2 YFSETQ. V was pared by 5 bases and J by 14 bases, with 17 bases between. Original processing methods: Amplification with reference gene primers provided the estimates of nucleated cell counts. Using immunoSEQ multiplex PCR, the repertoire was profiled, and TCRdb retains in-frame clones only, with some absent. Clonal size and the V and J genes are those of that table, whereas D and trimming came from the DNA. The sample has about 210,000 clones, 84% seen once; the top ten hold 7.6%.

The material sequenced was peripheral blood. The TCR sequence derives from a woman aged 45-59 years with active or convalescent COVID-19. This sequence joins TRBV5-1 and TRBJ1-6; D not certain. CDR3 loop: CASSNGGFESLHF. Here the CDR3 DNA reads TGCGCCAGCAGTAACGGCGGCTTCGAATCCCTCCACTTT.